This paragraph covers one TCR beta chain sequence. This clone may be a read error of a much larger clone one base away. Germline CDR1 and CDR2: MNHNY and SVGAGI (reference sequence). This CDR3 has 15 residues. TCRdb independently ran MiXCR on the PCR reads; one entry per CDR3 protein. The data show 400,000 to 600,000 distinct CDR3 sequences, over 20% seen once. The data derive from a study of molecular identifiers for immune sequencing clone quantification. The clonotype was recovered from a human donor in good health. Some libraries in this study had Jurkat cell RNA spiked in. Sequencing used naive CD8+ T cells from blood, with Jurkat cell RNA spiked in. The subset here: FACS-sorted CD8+CD4-CCR7+CD45RA+ naive T cells. The chain is built from TRBV6-6 and TRBJ1-1, with D tentatively TRBD1 (6 bases). DNA for the CDR3: TGTGCCAGCAGTTTGTACAGGGCGGGAAACACTAAAGCTTTCTTT. Translating it yields CASSLYRAGNTKAFF.